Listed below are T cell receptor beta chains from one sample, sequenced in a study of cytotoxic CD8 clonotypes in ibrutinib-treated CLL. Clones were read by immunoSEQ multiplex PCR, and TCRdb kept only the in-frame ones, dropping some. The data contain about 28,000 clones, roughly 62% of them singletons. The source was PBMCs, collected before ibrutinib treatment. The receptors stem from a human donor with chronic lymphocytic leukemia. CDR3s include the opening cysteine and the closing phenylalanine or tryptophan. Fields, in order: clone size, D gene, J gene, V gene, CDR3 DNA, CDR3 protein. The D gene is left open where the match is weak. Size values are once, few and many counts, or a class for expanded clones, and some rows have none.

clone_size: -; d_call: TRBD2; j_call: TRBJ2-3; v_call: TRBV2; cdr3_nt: TGTGCCAGCAGTTCCGGACTAGCGGGAGACCCAGATACGCAGTATTTT; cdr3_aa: CASSSGLAGDPDTQYF
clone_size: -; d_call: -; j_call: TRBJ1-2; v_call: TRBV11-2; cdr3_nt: TGTGCCAGCAGCTTAGGGGCAGGAGGTGGCTACACCTTC; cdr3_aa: CASSLGAGGGYTF
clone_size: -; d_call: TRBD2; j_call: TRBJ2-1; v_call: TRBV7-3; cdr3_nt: TGTGCCAGCAGCTTACGAAGAGCGGGGGCGACGCACAATGAGCAGTTCTTC; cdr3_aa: CASSLRRAGATHNEQFF
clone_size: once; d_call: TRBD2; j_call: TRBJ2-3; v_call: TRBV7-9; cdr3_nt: TGTGCCAGCAGCTTAGTCGGAGCGGGGCGCACAGATACGCAGTATTTT; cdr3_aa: CASSLVGAGRTDTQYF
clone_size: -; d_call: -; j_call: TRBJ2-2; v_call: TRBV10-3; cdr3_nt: TGTGCCATCAGTGGTGCCAGGTTAAGAGGGGAGCTGTTTTTT; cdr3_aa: CAISGARLRGELFF
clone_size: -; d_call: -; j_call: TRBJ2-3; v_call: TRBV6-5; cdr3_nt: TGTGCCAGCAGTTACGACCCTAAGGATACGCAGTATTTT; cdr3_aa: CASSYDPKDTQYF
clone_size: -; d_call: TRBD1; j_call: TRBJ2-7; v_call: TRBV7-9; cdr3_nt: TGTGCCAGCAGCTCGACAGGGGGGACCTACGAGCAGTACTTC; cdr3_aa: CASSSTGGTYEQYF
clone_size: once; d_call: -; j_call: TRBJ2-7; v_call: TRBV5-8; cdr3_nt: TGTGCCAGCAGCCGGAGAAACTACGAGCAGTACTTC; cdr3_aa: CASSRRNYEQYF
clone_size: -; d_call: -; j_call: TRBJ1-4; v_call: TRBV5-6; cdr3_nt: TGTGCCAGCAGCTTCAAACAGACTAATGAAAAACTGTTTTTT; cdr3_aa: CASSFKQTNEKLFF
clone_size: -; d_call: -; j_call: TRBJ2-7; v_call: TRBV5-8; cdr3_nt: TGTGCCAGCTACGAGCAGTACTTC; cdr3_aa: CASYEQYF
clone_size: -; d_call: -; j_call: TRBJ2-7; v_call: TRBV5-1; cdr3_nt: TGCGCCAGCAGCCCCGGAGGGGCGGATACCTACGAGCAGTACTTC; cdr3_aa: CASSPGGADTYEQYF
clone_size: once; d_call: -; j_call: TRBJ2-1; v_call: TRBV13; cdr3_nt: TGTGCCAGCAGCTTATGGCGCAATGAGCAGTTCTTC; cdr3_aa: CASSLWRNEQFF
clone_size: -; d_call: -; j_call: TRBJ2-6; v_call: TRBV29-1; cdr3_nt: TGCAGCGTTGGCCAGGCTTCCGGGGCCAACGTCCTGACTTTC; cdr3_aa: CSVGQASGANVLTF
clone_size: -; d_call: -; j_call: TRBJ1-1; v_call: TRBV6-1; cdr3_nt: TGTGCCAGCAGTGAGGGTTATAAAGCTTTCTTT; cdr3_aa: CASSEGYKAFF
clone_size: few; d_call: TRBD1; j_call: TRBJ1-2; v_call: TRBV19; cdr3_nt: TGTGCCAGTAGTATAGATGCGACAGGGGCCTATGGCTACACCTTC; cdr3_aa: CASSIDATGAYGYTF
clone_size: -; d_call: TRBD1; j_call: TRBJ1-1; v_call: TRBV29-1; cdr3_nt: TGCAGCGTTACAGGGGTGAACACTGAAGCTTTCTTT; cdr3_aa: CSVTGVNTEAFF
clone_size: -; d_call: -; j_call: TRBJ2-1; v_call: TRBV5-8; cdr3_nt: TGTGCCAGCAGCTCCCAATCCGGGGGCATCTACAATGAGCAGTTCTTC; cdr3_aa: CASSSQSGGIYNEQFF
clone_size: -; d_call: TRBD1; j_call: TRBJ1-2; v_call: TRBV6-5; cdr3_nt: TGTGCCAGCAGTAGACTGGGACAGGGGGACTATGGCTACACCTTC; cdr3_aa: CASSRLGQGDYGYTF
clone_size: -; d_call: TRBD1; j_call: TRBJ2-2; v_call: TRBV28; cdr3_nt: TGTGCCAGCAGTTTACCGTTTAGGACAGGGAGCACCGGGGAGCTGTTTTTT; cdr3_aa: CASSLPFRTGSTGELFF
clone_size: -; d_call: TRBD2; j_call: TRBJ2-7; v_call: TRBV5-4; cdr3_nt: TGTGCCAGCAGCTTGGGGGGGACTAGCGGGACCTACGAGCAGTACTTC; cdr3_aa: CASSLGGTSGTYEQYF
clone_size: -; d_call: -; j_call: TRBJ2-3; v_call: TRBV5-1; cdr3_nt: TGCGCCAGCAGCTTGGATGGATCAGTCACAGATACGCAGTATTTT; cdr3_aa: CASSLDGSVTDTQYF
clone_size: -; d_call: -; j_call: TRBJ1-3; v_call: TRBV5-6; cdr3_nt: TGTGCCAGCAGCTTTGGGACATCTGGAAACACCATATATTTT; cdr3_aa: CASSFGTSGNTIYF
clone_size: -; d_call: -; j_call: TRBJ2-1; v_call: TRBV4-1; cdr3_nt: TGCGCCAGCAGCCAGGAGGGGACCAATGAGCAGTTCTTC; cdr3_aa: CASSQEGTNEQFF
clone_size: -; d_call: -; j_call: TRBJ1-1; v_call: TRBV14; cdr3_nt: TGTGCCAGCAGCCTCTCGGGGGGGTGGACTGAAGCTTTCTTT; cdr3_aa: CASSLSGGWTEAFF
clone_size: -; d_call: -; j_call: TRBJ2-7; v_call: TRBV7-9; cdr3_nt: TGTGCCAGCAGCGACAGACCCTACGAGCAGTACTTC; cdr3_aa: CASSDRPYEQYF
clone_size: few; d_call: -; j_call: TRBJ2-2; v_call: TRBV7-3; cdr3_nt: TGTGCCAGCAGCCCGGATGGACAGACCGGGGAGCTGTTTTTT; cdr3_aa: CASSPDGQTGELFF
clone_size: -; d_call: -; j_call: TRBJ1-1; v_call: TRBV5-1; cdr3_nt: TGCGCCAGCAGCTTGATGGGGCAGGGTAACACTGAAGCTTTCTTT; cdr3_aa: CASSLMGQGNTEAFF
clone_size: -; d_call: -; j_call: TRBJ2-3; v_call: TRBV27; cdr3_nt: TGTGCCAGCAGTGCCGTGTGGGGCACAGATACGCAGTATTTT; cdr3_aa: CASSAVWGTDTQYF
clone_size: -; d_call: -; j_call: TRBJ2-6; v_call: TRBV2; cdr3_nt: TGTGCCGGCCGACTTGGGGCCAACGTCCCGACTTTC; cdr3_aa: CAGRLGANVPTF
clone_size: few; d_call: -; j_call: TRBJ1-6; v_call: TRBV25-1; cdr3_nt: TGTGCCAGCAGTGATAGCAGGGGCAATTCACCCCTCCACTTT; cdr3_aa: CASSDSRGNSPLHF
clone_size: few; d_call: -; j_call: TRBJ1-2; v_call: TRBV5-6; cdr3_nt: TGTGCCAGCAGTCTGGCAGGCTTCGGCGGCTACACCTTC; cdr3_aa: CASSLAGFGGYTF
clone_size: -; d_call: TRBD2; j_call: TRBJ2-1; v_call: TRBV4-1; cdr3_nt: TGCGCCAGCAGCCAGATCGGGACTAGCGGGAGGAATGAGCAGTTCTTC; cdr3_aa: CASSQIGTSGRNEQFF
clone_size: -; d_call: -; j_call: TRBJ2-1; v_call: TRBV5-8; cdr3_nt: TGTGCCAGCAGACTAGGCGGACTTGACTACAATGAGCAGTTCTTC; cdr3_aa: CASRLGGLDYNEQFF
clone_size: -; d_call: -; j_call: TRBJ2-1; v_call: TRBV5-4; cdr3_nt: TGTGCCAGCAGCTTGGGGGGGACTTCTTACAATGAGCAGTTCTTC; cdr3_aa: CASSLGGTSYNEQFF
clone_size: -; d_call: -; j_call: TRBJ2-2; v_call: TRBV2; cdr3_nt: TGTGCCAGCCTGGGACGGAAGAACACCGGGGAGCTGTTTTTT; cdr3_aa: CASLGRKNTGELFF
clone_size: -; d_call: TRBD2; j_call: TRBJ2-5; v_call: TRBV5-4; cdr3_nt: TGTGCCAGCAGCCAGGGACTACGGGGCGAGACCCAGTACTTC; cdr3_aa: CASSQGLRGETQYF
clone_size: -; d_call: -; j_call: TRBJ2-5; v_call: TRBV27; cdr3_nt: TGTGCCAGCACTCCCCTGGGGACACCTCAACAAGAGACCCAGTACTTC; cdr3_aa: CASTPLGTPQQETQYF
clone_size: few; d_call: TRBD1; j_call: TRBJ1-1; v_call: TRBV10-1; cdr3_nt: TGCGCCAGCAGTGGACAGGGGGGGACTGAAGCTTTCTTT; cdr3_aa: CASSGQGGTEAFF
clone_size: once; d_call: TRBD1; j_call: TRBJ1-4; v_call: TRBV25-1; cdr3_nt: TGTGCCAGTGTGGACAGGGCTGCAACTAATGAAAAACTGTTTTTT; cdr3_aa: CASVDRAATNEKLFF
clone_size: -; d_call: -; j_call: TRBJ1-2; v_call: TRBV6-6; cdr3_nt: TGTGCCAGCAGTTTTTCCGACAGGCCAGACTATGGCTACACCTTC; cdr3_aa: CASSFSDRPDYGYTF
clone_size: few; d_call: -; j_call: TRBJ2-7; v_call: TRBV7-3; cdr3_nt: TGTGCCAGCAGCTTAACGGCCAGCGGTCCCTCCTACGAGCAGTACTTC; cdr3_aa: CASSLTASGPSYEQYF
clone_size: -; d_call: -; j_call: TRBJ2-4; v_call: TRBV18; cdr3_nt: TGTGCCAGCTCCCTCGGTCTAGCCAAAAACATTCAGTACTTC; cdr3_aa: CASSLGLAKNIQYF
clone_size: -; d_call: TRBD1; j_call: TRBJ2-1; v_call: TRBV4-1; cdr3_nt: TGCGCCAGCAGCCAGCCGGGACAGCCTGACAATGAGCAGTTCTTC; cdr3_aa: CASSQPGQPDNEQFF
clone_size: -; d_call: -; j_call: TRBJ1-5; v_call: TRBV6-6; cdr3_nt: TGTGCCAGCGGGGGGGGAGGCGGAGGCAATCAGCCCCAGCATTTT; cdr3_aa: CASGGGGGGNQPQHF
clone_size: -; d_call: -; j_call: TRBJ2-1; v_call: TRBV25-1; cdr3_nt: TGTGCCAGCATCCCATTTAGAGGGGATCTCAATGAGCAGTTCTTC; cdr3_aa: CASIPFRGDLNEQFF
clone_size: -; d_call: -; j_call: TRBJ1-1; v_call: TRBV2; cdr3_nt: TGTGCCAGCAGTGGAGGGGTGGGCACTGAAGCTTTCTTT; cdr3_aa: CASSGGVGTEAFF
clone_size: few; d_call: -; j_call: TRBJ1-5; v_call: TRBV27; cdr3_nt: TGTGCCAGCAGTTTATACGGGGGCGCATTGGGCCAGCCCCAGCATTTT; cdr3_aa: CASSLYGGALGQPQHF
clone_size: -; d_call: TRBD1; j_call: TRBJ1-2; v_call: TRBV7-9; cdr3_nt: TGTGCCAGCAGCCTTTTACAGGGGGCAAATAATCGGAACTATGGCTACACCTTC; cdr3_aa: CASSLLQGANNRNYGYTF
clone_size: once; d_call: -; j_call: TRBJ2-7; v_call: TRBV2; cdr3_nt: TGTGCCAGCAGTCTCACTAGACCAGCCTACGAGCAGTACTTC; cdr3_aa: CASSLTRPAYEQYF
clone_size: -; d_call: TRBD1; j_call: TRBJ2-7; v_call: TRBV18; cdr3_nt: TGTGCCAGCTCACCAGGACAGGCGTTCTACGAGCAGTACTTC; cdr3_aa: CASSPGQAFYEQYF
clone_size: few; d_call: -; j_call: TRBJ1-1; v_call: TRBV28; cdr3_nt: TGTGCCAGCCGGGAGGGGAGCACTGAAGCTTTCTTT; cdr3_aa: CASREGSTEAFF
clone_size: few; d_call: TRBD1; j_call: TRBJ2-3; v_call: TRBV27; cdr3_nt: TGTGCCAGCAGTTGGGGACAGGGGGCTGATACGCAGTATTTT; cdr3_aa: CASSWGQGADTQYF
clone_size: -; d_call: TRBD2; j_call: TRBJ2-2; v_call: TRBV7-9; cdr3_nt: TGTGCCAGCAGCCCCATCCCCGGGACTAGCGAGAACACCGGGGAGCTGTTTTTT; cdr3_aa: CASSPIPGTSENTGELFF
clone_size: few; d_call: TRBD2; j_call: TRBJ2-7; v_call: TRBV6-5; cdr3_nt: TGTGCCAGCAGTTACCTTGGCGGGAGGCTCTACGAGCAGTACTTC; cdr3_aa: CASSYLGGRLYEQYF
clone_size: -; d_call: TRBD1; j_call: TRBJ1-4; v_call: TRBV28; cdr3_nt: TGTGCCAGCAGTTTAGGACAGGGTAATGAAAAACTGTTTTTT; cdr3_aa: CASSLGQGNEKLFF
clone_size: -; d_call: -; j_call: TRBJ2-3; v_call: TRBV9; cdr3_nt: TGTGCCAGCAGCCTCAGGGAGGGCACAGATACGCAGTATTTT; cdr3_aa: CASSLREGTDTQYF
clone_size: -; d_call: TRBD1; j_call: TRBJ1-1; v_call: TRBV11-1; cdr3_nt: TGTGCCAGCAGCTTCGGGGACAGGGACAGAGCTTTCTTT; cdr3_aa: CASSFGDRDRAFF
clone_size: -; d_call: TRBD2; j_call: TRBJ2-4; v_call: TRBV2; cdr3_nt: TGTGCCAGCAGTGAATGGGCGGGAGGGCTAGCCAAAAACATTCAGTACTTC; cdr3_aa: CASSEWAGGLAKNIQYF
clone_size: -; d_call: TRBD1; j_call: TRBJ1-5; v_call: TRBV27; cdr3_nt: TGTGCCAGCAGTTTACGGTCAGGGGGTAGCAATCAGCCCCAGCATTTT; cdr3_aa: CASSLRSGGSNQPQHF